The T cell receptor beta chain described here comes from a study of blood T cell repertoires in COVID-19. Methods used by the authors: Nucleated cell number was recorded as an estimate derived from reference gene primer amplification. Sequencing used immunoSEQ multiplex PCR; TCRdb keeps in-frame clones, though not all of them. V and J calls and clone size are given by that table; D and trimming were obtained from the DNA. Of roughly 40,000 clones in the sample, approximately 88% were seen once. Trimming stripped 5 bases from V and 7 bases from J, with 11 bases between. In germline, CDR1 is SGHNT, CDR2 YENEEA. The CDR3 is 12 residues long.

The origin of this receptor is a human donor in a cohort sampled during active COVID-19. What was sequenced was peripheral blood. J is TRBJ2-5 and V is TRBV11-3; D gene unclear. The CDR3 region is CASSNPPGTQYF. CDR3 nucleotides: TGTGCCAGCAGCAACCCTCCGGGGACCCAGTACTTC.